This T cell receptor (beta chain) was sequenced in a study of cytomegalovirus exposure and HLA in healthy donors. Across the whole study: Roughly 77 million unique TCRs from HLA-typed donors made up an early data release.

PCR involved 60 Vbeta and 13 Jbeta primers. Method: immunoSEQ multiplex PCR; TCRdb's copy keeps in-frame clones and lacks some. In the table there are roughly 100,000 clones, around 61% of which are singletons. Points on this clone: Its antigen is unidentified.

General study results and limits: Later analysis showed most CMV-associated TCR beta chains appearing HLA-restricted. TCR association rates varied by HLA locus in a later analysis, with DRB1 highest and HLA-C lowest.

Sequencing was performed on PBMCs. The clonotype originates from a woman between 50 and 59 years old in good health and CMV-seronegative.

The CDR3 is CASSATPTRGTEAFF. The CDR3 coding sequence is TGTGCCAGCAGCGCGACCCCCACCAGGGGCACTGAAGCTTTCTTT. The chain recombines TRBV6-1 with TRBJ1-1; D possibly corresponds to TRBD1 (6 bases). V lost 6 bases and J lost 4, with 18 bases in between. The germline V gene has CDR1 MNHNS and CDR2 SASEGT. CDR3 length: 15 residues.